Given below is one T cell receptor beta chain in context. This specimen comes from a study of T cell repertoires in cytomegalovirus infection. The CDR3 has 12 amino acids. Germline trimming cut 3 bases from V and 12 bases from J; bases unmatched to any gene: 2. Via MiXCR, TCRdb re-called the reads, giving one row per CDR3 protein. This table has around 530,000 distinct CDR3 sequences, roughly 29% appearing once. The rearrangement uses TRBV12-3 or TRBV12-4 and TRBJ2-3; 11 nucleotides line up with TRBD2. The sample comprised PBMCs. This clonotype was sampled from a human donor in good health (CMV status not recorded). Some clones in this sample may be carry-over from other donors' samples. CDR3 in amino acids: CASSLGLAVQYF. The CDR3 DNA is TGTGCCAGCAGTTTGGGACTAGCGGTACAGTATTTT.